The 26 T cell receptor beta chains given below trace back to one sample, sequenced in a study of T cell repertoires in cytomegalovirus infection (dated by TCRdb to between 2017 and 2020). Sequenced on an Illumina HiSeq 1500. The public reads were reanalyzed by TCRdb: fastp trimming at Q25, MiXCR alignment, in-frame beta chains only. Entries that share a CDR3 protein sequence are merged under the most common genes and DNA. This sample lists 250,000 to 300,000 distinct CDR3 sequences; 22% were detected once. Roughly 19% of the sample lies in the top ten. The meaning of the sample's treatment or condition label: in vitro stimulation with specific CMV peptide epitopes to enrich CMV-specific T cells. Their antigens remain unidentified. The sample consisted of cultured PBMCs, taken from culture after CMV antigen stimulation. The origin of the receptors is a human donor in good health (CMV status not recorded). Some clones in this sample may be carry-over from other donors' samples.

This clonotype was observed a handful of times. The chain joins TRBV9 to TRBJ1-4; a weak D match, TRBD1 (5 bases). This CDR3 has 15 residues. Germline V lookup: CDR1 SGDLS, CDR2 YYNGEE. The ends were cut back, 4 bases at V and 0 bases at J, with 10 bases in the middle. The CDR3, as DNA: TGTGCCAGCAGCTCAAAGACAGCAACTAATGAAAAACTGTTTTTT. It yields the protein CASSSKTATNEKLFF.

This clonotype was seen only a few times. V gene TRBV7-9 combines with J gene TRBJ2-1; 9 bases match TRBD1. The germline V gene encodes CDR1 SEHNR and CDR2 FQNEAQ (reference sequence). The CDR3 extends over 16 amino acids. Trimming cost V 4 bases and J 7 bases; bases outside gene matches: 11. The CDR3, as DNA: TGTGCCAGCAGCTCATTGGGGGGACAGGGAAAGAATGAGCAGTTCTTC. This encodes CASSSLGGQGKNEQFF.

This clonotype was counted at least ten times. The CDR3 bases are TGTGCCAGCATCCCGCCCCCGTTGAACACCGGGGAGCTGTTTTTT. This codes for CASIPPPLNTGELFF. This chain connects TRBV7-2 to TRBJ2-2; D ambiguous. CDR3 size: 15 residues. Germline CDR1 SGHTA, CDR2 FQGNSA. V lost 7 bases and J lost 1, with 13 bases in between. The full variable domain, with the rest looked up from reference TRBV7-2 and TRBJ2-2, is GAGVSQSPSNKVTEKGKDVELRCDPISGHTALYWYRQSLGQGLEFLIYFQGNSAPDKSGLPSDRFSAERTGGSVSTLTIQRTQQEDSAVYLCASIPPPLNTGELFFGEGSRLTVL.

The chain couples TRBV5-1 to TRBJ1-2, with 8 bases aligning to TRBD1. Looked up from germline, CDR1 is SGHRS and CDR2 is YFSETQ. There are 16 residues in the CDR3. J was trimmed by 4 bases and V by 4 bases; bases with no gene match: 12. The CDR3 DNA follows: TGCGCCAGCAGCCTCAGGACAGGGTTCCAATCCTATGGCTACACCTTC. Amino acid sequence: CASSLRTGFQSYGYTF. The variable domain in full, completed from reference TRBV5-1 and TRBJ1-2, reads KAGVTQTPRYLIKTRGQQVTLSCSPISGHRSVSWYQQTPGQGLQFLFEYFSETQRNKGNFPGRFSGRQFSNSRSEMNVSTLELGDSALYLCASSLRTGFQSYGYTFGSGTRLTVV.

This clonotype has more than one count but fewer than ten. The chain is built from TRBV6-5 and TRBJ2-3; TRBD1 is a possible D gene (5 bases). The CDR3 consists of 15 residues. The V gene lost 6 bases and the J gene lost 1 base, with 14 bases spanning the gap. Germline V gives CDR1 MNHEY, CDR2 SVGAGI. This CDR3 is CASRILGVGTDTQYF. DNA for the CDR3: TGTGCCAGCAGGATCCTAGGGGTCGGCACAGATACGCAGTATTTT.

This clonotype was seen many times. The rearrangement uses TRBV4-1 and TRBJ2-7; D is ambiguous. CDR3 size: 15 residues. Germline V CDR1 and CDR2: MGHRA, YSYEKL. The V end was cut by 2 bases, the J end by 0 bases, with 11 bases between. The DNA of the CDR3 is TGCGCCAGCAGCCAATTGGGCAGTAGCTCCTACGAGCAGTACTTC. Translating it yields CASSQLGSSSYEQYF.

V and J are TRBV19 and TRBJ1-1; 7 bases line up with TRBD1. The CDR3 is 13 amino acids. The trim removed 7 bases at V and 7 bases at J, leaving 9 bases unmatched. CDR1 LNHDA and CDR2 SQIVND come from the germline V gene (reference sequence). CDR3 nucleotide sequence: TGTGCCAGTAAAAGCGGGACAGCTCTTGAAGCTTTCTTT. Translation gives CASKSGTALEAFF.

This clonotype showed up just a few times. V is TRBV4-3 and J is TRBJ1-2; D is uncertain. V was pared by 1 base and J by 6 bases, with 12 bases between. The CDR3 totals 14 residues. Per germline, CDR1 LGHNA and CDR2 YSLEER. CDR3 nucleotides: TGCGCCAGCAGCCAAGGGCTCCACGGGGATGGCTACACCTTC. Its translation: CASSQGLHGDGYTF.

This chain connects TRBV7-4 to TRBJ2-1, with D maybe TRBD2 (6 bases). Germline assignment: CDR1 SGHVT and CDR2 SQSDAQ. Trimming removed 4 bases from V and 0 bases from J, with 10 bases in between. The CDR3 totals 15 residues. CDR3 DNA sequence: TGTGCCAGCAGCTCGGACTACCGCTCCTACAATGAGCAGTTCTTC. It yields the protein CASSSDYRSYNEQFF.

This chain uses TRBV12-3 or TRBV12-4 with TRBJ2-2; 9 nucleotides line up with TRBD2. The CDR3 is 15 amino acids. V dropped 6 bases and J dropped 6; count of bases not matched to a gene: 8. The CDR3 nucleotides are TGTGCCAGCAGCCTTAGCGGGAGATCGTCCGGGGAGCTGTTTTTT. It is translated as CASSLSGRSSGELFF.

This clonotype has only a few counts. The CDR3: CASSHPGGETFF. The CDR3 DNA sequence: TGTGCCAGCAGCCATCCGGGCGGGGAGACTTTCTTT. The gene calls are TRBV7-9 and TRBJ1-1; D ambiguous. The CDR3 totals 12 residues. Deletions cut 5 bases from V and 12 bases from J, with 16 bases between. Germline CDR1 is SEHNR and CDR2 is FQNEAQ (reference sequence).

This rearrangement joins TRBV9 to TRBJ2-3; D is uncertain. V lost 0 bases and J 3 bases, leaving 8 bases between the germline ends. Germline loops: CDR1 SGDLS, CDR2 YYNGEE. The CDR3 is 14 amino acids. DNA for the CDR3: TGTGCCAGCAGCGTAGCTTCGCGAACAGATACGCAGTATTTT. Its protein is CASSVASRTDTQYF.

The sample holds a few counts of this clonotype. The CDR3 protein is CASSPQGALQPQHF. The CDR3 DNA reads as TGTGCCAGCAGTCCTCAGGGGGCATTACAGCCCCAGCATTTT. The genes are TRBV12-3 or TRBV12-4 and TRBJ1-5; 8 bases line up with TRBD1. J gave up 7 bases and V 5 bases, and 7 bases lay outside the gene matches. The CDR3 spans 14 residues.

This clonotype was observed a handful of times. This chain joins TRBV28 and TRBJ2-2, with 9 bases identical to TRBD2. J lost 5 bases, V lost 5 bases, and 9 bases had no gene match. Germline lookup yields CDR1 MDHEN and CDR2 SYDVKM. This CDR3 is built from 16 residues. The CDR3 region has the DNA TGTGCCAGCAGTCCCCGCCGGACTAGCGTAACCGGGGAGCTGTTTTTT. Translated, it gives CASSPRRTSVTGELFF.

This clonotype was observed a single time. The chain has TRBV20-1 and TRBJ1-1; D gene unclear. Germline-derived CDR1 and CDR2 are DFQATT and SNEGSKA (reference sequence). The CDR3 is 12 amino acids. Trimming removed 5 bases at V and 0 bases at J, with 7 bases between. The CDR3 is CSALFMNTEAFF. CDR3 DNA sequence: TGCAGTGCTTTGTTCATGAACACTGAAGCTTTCTTT.

Many counts were recorded for this clonotype. V gene TRBV7-2 combines with J gene TRBJ1-2; D gene uncertain. This CDR3 spans 14 amino acids. Between the trimmed V and J ends, which lost 2 bases and 4 bases, there was a span of 11 bases. Germline values: CDR1 SGHTA, CDR2 FQGNSA. CDR3 protein: CASSLSRLSYGYTF. CDR3 nucleotide sequence: TGTGCCAGCAGCTTATCTCGGTTAAGCTATGGCTACACCTTC. Based on the CDR3 plus reference TRBV7-2 and TRBJ1-2, the full variable domain is GAGVSQSPSNKVTEKGKDVELRCDPISGHTALYWYRQSLGQGLEFLIYFQGNSAPDKSGLPSDRFSAERTGGSVSTLTIQRTQQEDSAVYLCASSLSRLSYGYTFGSGTRLTVV.

The table lists this clonotype with a few counts. The chain combines TRBV7-2 with TRBJ2-7; TRBD2 aligns across 10 bases. There are 16 residues in the CDR3. With 1 base clipped from V and 3 bases from J, the junction kept 6 bases outside the gene matches. Germline CDR1 SGHTA, CDR2 FQGNSA. CDR3 sequence: CASSLVVASGSYEQYF. Written as DNA, the CDR3 is TGTGCCAGCAGCTTAGTGGTCGCTAGCGGGAGCTACGAGCAGTACTTC.

This clonotype has just a few counts. The CDR3 coding sequence is TGCAGTGCTAGAGAGGCCCGGGCGCAAGAGACCCAGTACTTC. This codes for CSAREARAQETQYF. The rearrangement uses TRBV20-1 and TRBJ2-5, with D unclear. Germline assignment: CDR1 DFQATT and CDR2 SNEGSKA (reference sequence). V was trimmed by 0 bases and J by 2 bases, leaving 10 bases between them. CDR3 length: 14 residues.

A note on this clonotype: One junction end disagrees with the germline gene, perhaps due to a read error. This chain links TRBV10-3 with TRBJ2-3; TRBD2 is a possible D gene (5 bases). The CDR3 has 13 residues. Germline assignment: CDR1 ENHRY and CDR2 SYGVKD. The CDR3 reads CAIKRSGTDTPYF. The CDR3 DNA is TGTGCCATCAAGCGGAGTGGCACAGATACGCCGTATTTT.

This chain connects TRBV6-2 or TRBV6-3 to TRBJ2-3; D uncertain. Germline CDR1 reads MNHEY; CDR2 reads SVGEGT. The CDR3 covers 14 residues. V was shortened by 4 bases and J by 5 bases, with 13 bases between the two germline ends. For the CDR3, the DNA is TGTGCCAGCAGTTCGCTACGACTTGTAGATACGCAGTATTTT. This encodes CASSSLRLVDTQYF.

This clonotype was detected many times. The gene calls are TRBV7-2 and TRBJ2-5; D is unclear. The CDR3 length is 13 residues. V was pared by 1 base and J by 5 bases, with 8 bases between. Germline V CDR1 and CDR2: SGHTA, FQGNSA. The CDR3 DNA sequence: TGTGCCAGCAGCTTAGGGTTTGGGGAGACCCAGTACTTC. This translates into CASSLGFGETQYF.

This clonotype has ten or more counts. The chain combines TRBV12-3 or TRBV12-4 with TRBJ1-1; 10 bases agree with TRBD1. Trimming removed 5 bases from V and 4 bases from J; junction bases left unmatched: 7. CDR3 length equals 15 residues. The CDR3 loop is CASSPGTGVVTEAFF. The CDR3 DNA reads as TGTGCCAGCAGTCCGGGGACAGGGGTCGTCACTGAAGCTTTCTTT.

This clonotype has just a few counts. V and J are TRBV2 and TRBJ1-2; 7 bases match TRBD1. Looked up from germline, CDR1 is SNHLY and CDR2 is FYNNEI. With 6 bases clipped from V and 4 bases from J, the junction kept 2 bases outside the gene matches. This CDR3 is 12 amino acids long. The CDR3 sequence: CASRGQRYGYTF. In DNA form, the CDR3 reads TGTGCCAGCAGGGGACAGCGCTATGGCTACACCTTC.

The sample holds one count of this clonotype. The chain joins TRBV25-1 to TRBJ1-1; D is ambiguous. V shed 6 bases and J shed 1 base, with 12 bases lying between them. Looked up from germline, CDR1 is MGHDK and CDR2 is SYGVNS. The length of the CDR3 is 14 residues. CDR3: CASRAVGQNTEAFF. The DNA for the CDR3 is TGTGCCAGCAGGGCCGTTGGGCAGAACACTGAAGCTTTCTTT.

The chain couples TRBV27 to TRBJ1-1, with 9 positions matching TRBD1. This CDR3 spans 16 amino acids. V was clipped by 6 bases and J by 1 base; unmatched bases: 9. Germline V CDR1 and CDR2: MNHEY, SMNVEV (reference sequence). This CDR3 reads CASRMGQGAWNTEAFF. The CDR3 coding sequence is TGTGCCAGCAGGATGGGACAGGGAGCCTGGAACACTGAAGCTTTCTTT.

This clonotype was found a few times. The chain combines TRBV9 with TRBJ2-5, with 9 bases matching TRBD2. Germline loops: CDR1 SGDLS, CDR2 YYNGEE. The junction had 8 bases not matched to a gene; V was cut back by 0 bases and J by 5 bases. The CDR3 has 16 amino acids. CDR3 sequence (DNA): TGTGCCAGCAGCGTAGGTAGCGGGAGTGATCAGGAGACCCAGTACTTC. It yields the protein CASSVGSGSDQETQYF.